Shown below are 25 T cell receptor beta chains from a single sample sequenced in a study of T cell responses to AZD1222 COVID-19 vaccine. The protocol was immunoSEQ multiplex PCR, while the TCRdb copy is restricted to in-frame clones and leaves out a portion. The data show about 190,000 clones, 87% seen once. Here the sequenced sample was peripheral blood, taken on day 0 of MenACWY control vaccination. These receptors came from an adult in good health.

The chain carries TRBV27 and TRBJ1-1; a possible D gene is TRBD1 (6 bases). There are 13 residues in the CDR3. V was clipped by 5 bases and J by 9 bases, with 16 bases between them. Germline assignment: CDR1 MNHEY and CDR2 SMNVEV (reference sequence). The CDR3 reads CASSLEPGHQAFF. The DNA for the CDR3 is TGTGCCAGCAGTCTCGAACCGGGACATCAAGCTTTCTTT.

The chain carries TRBV5-5 and TRBJ2-1; TRBD2 matches 10 bases. The CDR3 covers 15 residues. CDR1 is SGHKS and CDR2 is YYEKEE in the germline V gene (reference sequence). Trimming at V came to 5 bases and at J to 2 bases, leaving 4 bases not matched to a gene. The CDR3: CASRLAGDPYNEQFF. Written as DNA, the CDR3 is TGTGCCAGCAGGCTAGCGGGGGACCCCTACAATGAGCAGTTCTTC.

This clone was recorded only once. The rearrangement uses TRBV28 and TRBJ2-3, with TRBD1 identical over 8 bases. CDR3 size: 16 residues. J lost 6 bases, V lost 5 bases, and 13 bases had no gene match. The germline gives CDR1 MDHEN, CDR2 SYDVKM. CDR3 sequence: CASSENRGWDSDTQYF. The DNA of the CDR3 is TGTGCCAGCAGTGAAAACAGGGGGTGGGATTCGGATACGCAGTATTTT. Combining the CDR3 with reference TRBV28 and TRBJ2-3 gives the whole variable domain DVKVTQSSRYLVKRTGEKVFLECVQDMDHENMFWYRQDPGLGLRLIYFSYDVKMKEKGDIPEGYSVSREKKERFSLILESASTNQTSMYLCASSENRGWDSDTQYFGPGTRLTVL.

The count of this clone is one. The chain carries TRBV6-2 or TRBV6-3 and TRBJ2-2; a possible D gene is TRBD2 (6 bases). The CDR3 spans 18 residues. Trimming removed 5 bases from V and 0 bases from J, with 19 bases in between. CDR1 and CDR2 (germline): MNHEY, SVGEGT. The CDR3 loop reads CASSGGPSKLTNTGELFF. CDR3 bases: TGTGCCAGCAGTGGAGGGCCCTCCAAACTAACGAACACCGGGGAGCTGTTTTTT.

The genes are TRBV10-3 and TRBJ1-5, with unresolved D. CDR3 size: 13 residues. Trimming took off 0 bases at V and 6 bases at J, with 6 bases between the two ends. Germline V lookup: CDR1 ENHRY, CDR2 SYGVKD. CDR3 protein: CAISESTSQPQHF. The DNA of the CDR3 is TGTGCCATCAGTGAGTCTACGTCTCAGCCCCAGCATTTT.

The chain is built from TRBV7-3 and TRBJ2-1; TRBD1 aligns across 7 bases. This CDR3 comprises 13 residues. Germline loops: CDR1 SGHTA, CDR2 FQGTGA. The V gene end was trimmed by 5 bases and the J gene end by 6 bases; junction bases not matched to a gene: 4. CDR3 amino acids: CASSPSGGNEQFF. In nucleotides, the CDR3 is TGTGCCAGCAGCCCCTCAGGGGGCAATGAGCAGTTCTTC.

For the CDR3, the DNA is TGTGCCATCAGTGAAAAAGGGGGCAATCAGCCCCAGCATTTT. Translated: CAISEKGGNQPQHF. This rearrangement joins TRBV10-3 to TRBJ1-5; D is perhaps TRBD1 (5 bases). V was clipped by 3 bases and J by 2 bases, with 8 bases between them. The CDR3 length is 14 residues. The germline gives CDR1 ENHRY, CDR2 SYGVKD.

In its sample, this clone was seen once. The rearrangement links TRBV13 to TRBJ1-2, with TRBD1 as a possible D gene (6 bases). This CDR3 contains 14 residues. Germline V CDR1 and CDR2: PRHDT, FYEKMQ (reference sequence). V lost 4 bases, J lost 6 bases, and 15 bases lay in between. This CDR3 reads CASSSSGAGHGYTF. CDR3 nucleotides: TGTGCCAGCAGCTCTTCAGGGGCGGGACATGGCTACACCTTC.

This chain uses TRBV28 with TRBJ2-7, with 10 bases lining up with TRBD2. Germline V lookup: CDR1 MDHEN, CDR2 SYDVKM. This CDR3 contains 14 residues. J was trimmed by 3 bases and V by 5 bases; bases with no gene match: 4. In DNA, the CDR3 is TGTGCCAGCAGTCGGACTAGCGGATACTACGAGCAGTACTTC. Protein sequence: CASSRTSGYYEQYF.

V gene TRBV30 combines with J gene TRBJ1-2; the match to TRBD1 covers 9 bases. Looked up from germline, CDR1 is GTSNPN and CDR2 is SVGIG (reference sequence). The CDR3 contains 14 residues. V trimming: 5 bases; J trimming: 8 bases; junction bases outside the gene matches: 12. The CDR3 protein is CAWDPGQGGEGYTF. The CDR3 DNA reads TGTGCCTGGGATCCGGGACAGGGAGGTGAGGGCTACACCTTC.

The rearrangement uses TRBV12-3 or TRBV12-4 and TRBJ2-1; D not certain. The CDR3 is 11 amino acids. Trimming took off 6 bases at V and 6 bases at J, with 6 bases between the two ends. This CDR3 reads CASSRTNEQFF. CDR3 DNA sequence: TGTGCCAGCAGCAGAACCAATGAGCAGTTCTTC.

This clone has a single count. The V gene is TRBV30, the J gene TRBJ2-7; 9 bases match TRBD1. The germline V gene has CDR1 GTSNPN and CDR2 SVGIG (reference sequence). V gave up 2 bases and J gave up 5 bases; unmatched junction bases: 7. The CDR3 spans 14 residues. DNA for the CDR3: TGTGCCTGGAGTCCCGGGACAGGGCCCGACGAGCAGTACTTC. It is translated as CAWSPGTGPDEQYF. Together with reference TRBV30 and TRBJ2-7, the CDR3 gives the full variable domain: SQTIHQWPATLVQPVGSPLSLECTVEGTSNPNLYWYRQAAGRGLQLLFYSVGIGQISSEVPQNLSASRPQDRQFILSSKKLLLSDSGFYLCAWSPGTGPDEQYFGPGTRLTVT.

The sample holds a few counts of this clone. This chain joins TRBV7-6 and TRBJ2-7; either TRBD1 or TRBD2 may supply D (5 bases each). The CDR3 has 13 amino acids. V was clipped by 0 bases and J by 6 bases, with 9 bases between them. The germline V gene encodes CDR1 SGHVS and CDR2 FNYEAQ. Written as DNA, the CDR3 is TGTGCCAGCAGCTTAGCGGGTGGGGGCGAGCAGTACTTC. It codes for CASSLAGGGEQYF. Filled out from reference TRBV7-6 and TRBJ2-7, the complete variable domain reads GAGVSQSPRYKVTKRGQDVALRCDPISGHVSLYWYRQALGQGPEFLTYFNYEAQQDKSGLPNDRFSAERPEGSISTLTIQRTEQRDSAMYRCASSLAGGGEQYFGPGTRLTVT.

This chain uses TRBV6-5 with TRBJ1-2; D gene unclear. The CDR3 consists of 12 residues. Between the trimmed V and J ends, which lost 7 bases and 5 bases, there was a span of 11 bases. Germline V gene sequence: CDR1 MNHEY, CDR2 SVGAGI. CDR3 sequence: CASTDLNYGYTF. The DNA for the CDR3 is TGTGCCAGCACGGACCTGAATTATGGCTACACCTTC.

This clone appeared once. This chain joins TRBV29-1 and TRBJ1-5, with 10 bases lining up with TRBD1. CDR1 SQVTM and CDR2 ANQGSEA come from the germline V gene. This CDR3 contains 15 residues. The junction had 13 bases not matched to a gene; V was cut back by 6 bases and J by 8 bases. CDR3 nucleotide sequence: TGCAGCGTCCAAGAGGAGGGACAGGGGTCCGAGCCCCAGCATTTT. Translating it yields CSVQEEGQGSEPQHF.

V and J are TRBV23-1 and TRBJ2-7; D is unclear. TRBV23-1 is given ORF status, its function remaining uncertain. The CDR3 spans 20 residues. With 0 bases removed from V and 0 bases from J, the gap between germline ends came to 24 bases. The CDR3 DNA is TGCGCCAGCAGTCAATCCGGGCCCTCCAGCAAGGCTCTGATCTCCTACGAGCAGTACTTC. The encoded protein is CASSQSGPSSKALISYEQYF.

This clone was seen a few times. The DNA of the CDR3 is TGTGCCAGCAGCTTGGTCCAAGCAGGGAATGGAAACACCATATATTTT. This codes for CASSLVQAGNGNTIYF. This chain links TRBV5-6 with TRBJ1-3; D might be TRBD1 (5 bases). This CDR3 spans 16 amino acids. V was cut by 0 bases and J by 3 bases, with 13 bases left in between. In germline, CDR1 is SGHDT, CDR2 YYEEEE.

This clone was seen just once. V usage is TRBV19 and J usage is TRBJ2-4; TRBD1 matches at 9 bases. The germline V gene has CDR1 LNHDA and CDR2 SQIVND (reference sequence). The CDR3 has 14 residues. J was trimmed by 7 bases and V by 3 bases; bases with no gene match: 4. The CDR3 sequence: CASSITGGSNIQYF. CDR3 nucleotides: TGTGCCAGTAGTATTACAGGGGGCAGCAACATTCAGTACTTC.

This clone was found a few times. V gene TRBV24-1 combines with J gene TRBJ2-3; no clear D gene. Germline V gene lookup returns CDR1 KGHDR and CDR2 SFDVKD. V lost 2 bases and J 6 bases, leaving 11 bases between the germline ends. There are 14 residues in the CDR3. CDR3 coding DNA: TGTGCCACCAGTGATTCTGCAACCCTGGATACGCAGTATTTT. Translation: CATSDSATLDTQYF.

V gene TRBV6-5 combines with J gene TRBJ1-1; D remains ambiguous. V lost 7 bases, J lost 5 bases, and 20 bases lay in between. Germline CDR1 reads MNHEY; CDR2 reads SVGAGI. The length of the CDR3 is 15 residues. This chain's CDR3 is CASIPPDRRWTEAFF. CDR3 coding DNA: TGTGCCAGCATCCCCCCCGATCGTCGTTGGACTGAAGCTTTCTTT.

V gene TRBV19 combines with J gene TRBJ2-5, with 8 bases fitting TRBD2. Trimming at V came to 5 bases and at J to 2 bases, leaving 10 bases not matched to a gene. The CDR3 extends over 16 amino acids. CDR1 and CDR2 (germline): LNHDA, SQIVND (reference sequence). The CDR3 protein is CASSPWVAGTQETQYF. The CDR3 DNA sequence: TGTGCCAGTAGTCCTTGGGTAGCGGGGACGCAAGAGACCCAGTACTTC.

This chain joins TRBV28 and TRBJ1-1; a possible D gene is TRBD1 (5 bases). Deletions cut 10 bases from V and 5 bases from J, with 17 bases between. CDR1 and CDR2 from the germline V gene are MDHEN and SYDVKM. The CDR3 length is 13 residues. The CDR3 protein is CATISRVNTEAFF. In nucleotides, the CDR3 is TGTGCCACCATCTCCAGGGTAAATACTGAAGCTTTCTTT.

The chain employs TRBV30 and TRBJ1-5; D not certain. The V gene lost 4 bases and the J gene lost 2 bases, with 12 bases spanning the gap. The CDR3 loop spans 14 amino acids. From germline, CDR1 is GTSNPN and CDR2 SVGIG (reference sequence). CDR3 in DNA: TGTGCCTGGACAAGCTACGGCCGCAATCAGCCCCAGCATTTT. Translating gives CAWTSYGRNQPQHF.

The V call is TRBV25-1, the J call TRBJ2-1, with a tentative D call TRBD1 (5 bases). CDR1 and CDR2 from the germline V gene are MGHDK and SYGVNS. V lost 5 bases to trimming and J lost 5 bases, with 10 bases between them. The CDR3 extends over 13 amino acids. The CDR3 is CASSHPRDNEQFF. As DNA, the CDR3 is TGTGCCAGCAGTCACCCCAGGGACAATGAGCAGTTCTTC.

The chain has TRBV28 and TRBJ1-6, with 10 nucleotides matching TRBD1. This CDR3 contains 18 residues. V was clipped by 6 bases and J by 9 bases; unmatched bases: 17. From germline, CDR1 is MDHEN and CDR2 SYDVKM. This chain's CDR3 is CASSRIYRQGAGVSPLHF. The CDR3 nucleotides read TGTGCCAGCAGCAGGATCTACAGACAGGGGGCTGGTGTTTCACCCCTCCACTTT.